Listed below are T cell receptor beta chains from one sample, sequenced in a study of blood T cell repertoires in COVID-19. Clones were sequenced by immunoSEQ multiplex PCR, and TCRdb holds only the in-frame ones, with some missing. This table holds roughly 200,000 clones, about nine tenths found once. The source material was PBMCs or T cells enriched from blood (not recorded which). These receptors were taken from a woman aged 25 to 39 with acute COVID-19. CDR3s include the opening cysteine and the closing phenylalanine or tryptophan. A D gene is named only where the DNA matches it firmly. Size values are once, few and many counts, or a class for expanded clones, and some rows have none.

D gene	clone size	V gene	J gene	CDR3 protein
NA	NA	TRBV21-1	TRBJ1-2	CASSKVRRRYGYTF
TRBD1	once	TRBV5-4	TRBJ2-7	CASSLGDSPYEQYF
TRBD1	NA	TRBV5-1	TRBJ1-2	CASSRGQGDYGYTF
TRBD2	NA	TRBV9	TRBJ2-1	CASSVEASGAGEQFF
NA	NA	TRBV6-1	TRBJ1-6	CASSEFQGLGSPLHF
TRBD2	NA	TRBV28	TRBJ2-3	CASSPTLAGGTDTQYF
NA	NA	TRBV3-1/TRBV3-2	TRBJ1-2	CASSQEADTMGGYTF
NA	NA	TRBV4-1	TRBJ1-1	CASSQVKDLEYTEAFF
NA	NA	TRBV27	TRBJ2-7	CASMGLGSYEQYF
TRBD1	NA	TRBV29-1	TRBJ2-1	CSARGRRQGAYNEQFF
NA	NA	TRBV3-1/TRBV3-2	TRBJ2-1	CASRLQGMGEQFF
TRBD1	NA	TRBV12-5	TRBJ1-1	CASVRQQGATPEAFF
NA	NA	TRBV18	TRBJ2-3	CASSRVTDTQYF
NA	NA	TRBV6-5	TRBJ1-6	CASSYAGTGNSPLHF
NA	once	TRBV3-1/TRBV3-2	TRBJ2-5	CASSQAGETQYF
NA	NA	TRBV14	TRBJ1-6	CASSPGSFGLHF
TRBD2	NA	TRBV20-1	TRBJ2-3	CSASISGGENTQYF
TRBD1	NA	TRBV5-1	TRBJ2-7	CASSLTRDRARVNYEQYF
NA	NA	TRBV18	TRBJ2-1	CASSPTRSVDLGQFF
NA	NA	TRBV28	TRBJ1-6	CASSFQRYNSPLHF
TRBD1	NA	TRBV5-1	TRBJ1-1	CASKVGTGRTEAFF
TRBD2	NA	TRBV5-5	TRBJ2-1	CASSKRTSGGSDEQFF
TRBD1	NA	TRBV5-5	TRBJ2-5	CASSFRQGAKSKQETQYF
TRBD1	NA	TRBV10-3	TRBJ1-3	CAISDRGQGGNTIYF
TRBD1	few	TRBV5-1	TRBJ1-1	CASSLQGGSTEAFF
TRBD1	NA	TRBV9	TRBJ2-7	CASSVSAREDRGPHEQYF
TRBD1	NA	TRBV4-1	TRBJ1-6	CASSQELGQYNSPLHF
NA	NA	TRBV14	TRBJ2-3	CASSQDEDTDTQYF
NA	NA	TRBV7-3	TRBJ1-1	CASSFLENTEAFF
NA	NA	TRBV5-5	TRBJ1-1	CASSLARVMNTEAFF
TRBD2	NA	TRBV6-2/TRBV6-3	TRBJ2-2	CASSYLLAGDGELFF
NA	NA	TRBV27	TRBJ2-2	CASSLKGSLATGELFF
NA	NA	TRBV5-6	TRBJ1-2	CASSLVSAEYYGYTF
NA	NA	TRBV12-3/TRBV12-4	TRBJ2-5	CASSSGETQYF
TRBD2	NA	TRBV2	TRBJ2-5	CASSVLLAAKTQYF
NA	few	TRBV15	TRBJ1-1	CATSRERGGTEAFF
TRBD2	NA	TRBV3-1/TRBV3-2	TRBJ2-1	CASSHTSGGRGVYNEQFF